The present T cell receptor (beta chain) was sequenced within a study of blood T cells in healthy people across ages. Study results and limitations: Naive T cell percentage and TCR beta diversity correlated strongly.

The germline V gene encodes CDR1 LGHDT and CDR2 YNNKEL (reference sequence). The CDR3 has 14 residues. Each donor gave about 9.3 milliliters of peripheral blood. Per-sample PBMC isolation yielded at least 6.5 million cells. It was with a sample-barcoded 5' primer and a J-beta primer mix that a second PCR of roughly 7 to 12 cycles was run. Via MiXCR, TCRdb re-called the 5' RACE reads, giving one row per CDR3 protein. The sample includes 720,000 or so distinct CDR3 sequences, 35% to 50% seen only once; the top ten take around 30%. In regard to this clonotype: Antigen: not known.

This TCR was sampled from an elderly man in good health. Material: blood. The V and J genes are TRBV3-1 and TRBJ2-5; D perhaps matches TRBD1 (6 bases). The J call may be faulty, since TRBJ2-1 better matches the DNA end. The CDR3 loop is CASSQGGGQETQFF. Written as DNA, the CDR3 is TGTGCCAGCAGCCAAGGTGGGGGCCAAGAGACCCAGTTCTTC.